A single sample gave rise to the 15 T cell receptor beta chains below, sequenced in a study of CD8 T cells in Susac syndrome. cDNA came from around 0.5 to 1 ug RNA primed by random hexamers. TCRdb re-derived calls from the immunoSEQ multiplex PCR reads in MiXCR, one entry per CDR3 protein. The sample lists about 200,000 distinct CDR3 sequences, roughly 95% occurring once. The sequencing input was CD4+ T cells from PBMCs. These receptors originate from a human donor with multiple sclerosis.

V gene TRBV30 combines with J gene TRBJ2-7; either TRBD1 or TRBD2 may fit D (5 bases each). In germline, CDR1 is GTSNPN, CDR2 SVGIG (reference sequence). The CDR3 is made up of 13 amino acids. V lost 3 bases, J lost 5 bases, and 14 bases lay in between. CDR3 nucleotide sequence: TGTGCCTGGAGCGGGACGCCCGTAGACGAGCAGTACTTC. Translating gives CAWSGTPVDEQYF. Filled out from reference TRBV30 and TRBJ2-7, the complete variable domain reads SQTIHQWPATLVQPVGSPLSLECTVEGTSNPNLYWYRQAAGRGLQLLFYSVGIGQISSEVPQNLSASRPQDRQFILSSKKLLLSDSGFYLCAWSGTPVDEQYFGPGTRLTVT.

The gene calls are TRBV24-1 and TRBJ2-1; 10 bases are shared with TRBD2. Germline-derived CDR1 and CDR2 are KGHDR and SFDVKD. V was clipped by 3 bases and J by 9 bases; unmatched bases: 10. The CDR3 loop spans 16 amino acids. Written as DNA, the CDR3 is TGTGCCACCAGTGATGCCGGGACTAGCGAAAAGAGTGAGCAGTTCTTC. Translated, it gives CATSDAGTSEKSEQFF.

The gene calls are TRBV20-1 and TRBJ2-5; possibly TRBD2 for D (6 bases). The germline V gene encodes CDR1 DFQATT and CDR2 SNEGSKA (reference sequence). CDR3 size: 13 residues. V dropped 2 bases and J dropped 4 bases, with 11 bases sitting between them. This CDR3 reads CSARLAELETQYF. The CDR3 DNA sequence: TGCAGTGCTAGATTAGCGGAGTTAGAGACCCAGTACTTC.

The chain joins TRBV4-1 to TRBJ2-7, with 8 nucleotides matching TRBD2. V lost 4 bases, J lost 4 bases, and 12 bases stayed unmatched. The germline V gene has CDR1 MGHRA and CDR2 YSYEKL. The CDR3 is made up of 16 amino acids. The CDR3 nucleotides are TGCGCCAGCAGCCGCCGTTTATTAGCGGGGTCATACGAGCAGTACTTC. Translated, it gives CASSRRLLAGSYEQYF.

This chain joins TRBV5-1 and TRBJ2-7; 10 nucleotides line up with TRBD2. The CDR3 runs to 14 residues. After removal of 7 bases from V and 2 bases from J, the junction contained 6 bases not matched to a gene. Looked up from germline, CDR1 is SGHRS and CDR2 is YFSETQ. DNA for the CDR3: TGCGCCAGCCGGCTAGCGGGAGAAGCCTACGAGCAGTACTTC. Translated, it gives CASRLAGEAYEQYF. Full variable domain (rest looked up from reference TRBV5-1 and TRBJ2-7): KAGVTQTPRYLIKTRGQQVTLSCSPISGHRSVSWYQQTPGQGLQFLFEYFSETQRNKGNFPGRFSGRQFSNSRSEMNVSTLELGDSALYLCASRLAGEAYEQYFGPGTRLTVT.

The rearrangement links TRBV29-1 to TRBJ2-7; TRBD1 might be the D (7 bases). The CDR3 sequence is 12 residues long. Trimming took off 4 bases at V and 6 bases at J, with 13 bases between the two ends. Germline-derived CDR1 and CDR2 are SQVTM and ANQGSEA. The CDR3 DNA follows: TGCAGCGTTGGAGGGCAGGGGGGCGAGCAGTACTTC. Its protein is CSVGGQGGEQYF.

The chain combines TRBV15 with TRBJ2-5; the D call may be TRBD1 or TRBD2 (5 bases each). The CDR3 spans 17 residues. CDR1 and CDR2 from the germline V gene are LNHNV and YYDKDF (reference sequence). The V end was cut by 3 bases, the J end by 1 base, with 18 bases between. CDR3 in amino acids: CATSRGDRGFPQETQYF. In DNA, the CDR3 is TGTGCCACCAGCAGGGGGGATCGGGGATTTCCCCAAGAGACCCAGTACTTC.

The chain couples TRBV19 to TRBJ1-5; possible D gene TRBD1, 6 bases. Trimming left V 6 bases short and J 2 bases short, with 17 bases between. Germline values: CDR1 LNHDA, CDR2 SQIVND (reference sequence). The CDR3 has 16 residues. This CDR3 is CASRSAGALGNQPQHF. The DNA of the CDR3 is TGTGCCAGTAGGTCGGCGGGGGCTTTGGGCAATCAGCCCCAGCATTTT.

This chain links TRBV7-3 with TRBJ2-4, with 12 bases matching TRBD2. Germline loops: CDR1 SGHTA, CDR2 FQGTGA. CDR3 size: 14 residues. V shed 5 bases, J shed 9 bases, and the junction held 5 bases outside the gene matches. CDR3 region: CASSPGLAGSIQYF. CDR3 coding DNA: TGTGCCAGCAGCCCCGGACTAGCGGGAAGCATTCAGTACTTC.

This chain joins TRBV27 and TRBJ1-2; tentative D call: TRBD1 (6 bases). The V and J ends lost 8 bases and 2 bases respectively, with 21 bases between them. The V gene's germline CDR1 is MNHEY and CDR2 SMNVEV (reference sequence). The CDR3 length is 16 residues. CDR3 in amino acids: CASAGHPLWPNYGYTF. The CDR3 DNA sequence: TGTGCCAGCGCGGGACACCCACTTTGGCCCAACTATGGCTACACCTTC.

V and J are TRBV7-9 and TRBJ1-6; the D is unclear. This CDR3 region has 15 residues. Trimming removed 7 bases from V and 11 bases from J, with 21 bases in between. Germline loops: CDR1 SEHNR, CDR2 FQNEAQ (reference sequence). CDR3 sequence (DNA): TGTGCCAGCACCCACCGGCCGACAAACCTTACACCCCTCCACTTT. It yields the protein CASTHRPTNLTPLHF.

The V gene is TRBV10-3, the J gene TRBJ2-1; D might be TRBD1 or TRBD2, each matching 5 bases. Germline assignment: CDR1 ENHRY and CDR2 SYGVKD. The CDR3 loop spans 15 amino acids. V was pared by 3 bases and J by 2 bases, with 11 bases between. This CDR3 is CAISDRGATYNEQFF. CDR3 nucleotide sequence: TGTGCCATCAGTGACCGAGGGGCAACCTACAATGAGCAGTTCTTC.

This chain uses TRBV7-8 with TRBJ2-7; D is tentatively TRBD1 or TRBD2 (6 bases each). Germline V gene data show CDR1 as SGHVS and CDR2 as FQNEAQ. V was trimmed by 6 bases and J by 3 bases, leaving 18 bases between them. The CDR3 runs 15 residues. This CDR3 reads CASRTGAGYYYEQYF. Written as DNA, the CDR3 is TGTGCCAGCAGAACGGGGGCTGGGTACTACTACGAGCAGTACTTC.

The rearrangement uses TRBV14 and TRBJ1-1; D is uncertain. Trimming shortened V by 5 bases and J by 0 bases, and 13 bases separated the two germline ends. The CDR3 runs to 15 residues. The germline CDR1 and CDR2 sequences are SGHDN and FVKESK. The CDR3 loop reads CASSKGASVNTEAFF. The CDR3, as DNA: TGTGCCAGCAGCAAGGGCGCTTCAGTGAACACTGAAGCTTTCTTT.

J is TRBJ2-5 and V is TRBV24-1; no definite D call. This CDR3 has 15 amino acids. From germline, CDR1 is KGHDR and CDR2 SFDVKD. Trimming removed 9 bases at V and 6 bases at J, with 22 bases between. In DNA, the CDR3 is TGTGCCACCGCTGAAATGGGATCCATTGGGAAGACCCAGTACTTC. Amino acid sequence: CATAEMGSIGKTQYF.